The entry that follows covers one T cell receptor beta chain sequence. The entry originates in a study of human versus mouse CDR3 diversity and MHC coevolution. V dropped 6 bases and J dropped 4; count of bases not matched to a gene: 10. Germline CDR1 and CDR2: MDHEN and SYDVKM. CDR3 length: 15 amino acids. TCRdb keeps only in-frame clones here, not all; method: immunoSEQ multiplex PCR. The data hold about 81,000 clones, with 93% observed a single time. The chain employs TRBV28 and TRBJ1-2, with 8 bases aligning to TRBD1. Sequences were obtained from naive CD4+ T cells from blood. Noted subset: CD45RO-negative CD62L-positive naive CD4 T cells. This clonotype was sampled from a person aged 30 to 69 in good health. CDR3 DNA: TGTGCCAGCAGCATAGACAGGGGAGTGTTCTATGGCTACACCTTC. Protein sequence: CASSIDRGVFYGYTF.